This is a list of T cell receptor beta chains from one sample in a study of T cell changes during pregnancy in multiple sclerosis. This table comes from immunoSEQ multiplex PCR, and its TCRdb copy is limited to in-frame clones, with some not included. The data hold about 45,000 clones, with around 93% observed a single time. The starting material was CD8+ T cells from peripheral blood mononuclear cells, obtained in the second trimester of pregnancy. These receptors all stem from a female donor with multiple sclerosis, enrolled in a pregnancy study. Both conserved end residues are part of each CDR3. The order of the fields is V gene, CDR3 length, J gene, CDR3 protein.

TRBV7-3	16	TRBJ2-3	CASSAQGAGIVDTQYF
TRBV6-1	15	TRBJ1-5	CASSEALDGNQPQHF
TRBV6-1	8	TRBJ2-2	CATSQLFF
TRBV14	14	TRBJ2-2	CASSRVPATGELFF
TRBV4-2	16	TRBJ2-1	CASSQEGGGIYNEQFF
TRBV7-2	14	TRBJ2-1	CAISLAGGVNEQFF
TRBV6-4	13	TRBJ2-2	CASTGRNTGELFF
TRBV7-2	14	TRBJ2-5	CASSLSGFQETQYF
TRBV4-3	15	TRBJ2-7	CASSQDRGVTYEQYF
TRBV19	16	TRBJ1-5	CASSIERSGAYQPQHF
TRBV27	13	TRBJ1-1	CASSLRGFTEAFF
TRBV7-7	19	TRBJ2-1	CASSRLPNGRGARDNEQFF
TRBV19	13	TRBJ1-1	CASSISLNTEAFF
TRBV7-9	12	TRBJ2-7	CASSLYGDEQYF
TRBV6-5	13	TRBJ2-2	CASATANTGELFF
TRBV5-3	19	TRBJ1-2	CARSSDPPRKRSFRGGYTF
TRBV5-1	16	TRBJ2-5	CASSLGGGGLQETQYF
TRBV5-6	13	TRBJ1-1	CASSRGGYSEAFF
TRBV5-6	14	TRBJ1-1	CASSLGTQSAEAFF
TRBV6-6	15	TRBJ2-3	CASTLAGGQGDTQYF
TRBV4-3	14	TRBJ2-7	CASSPGTGVYEQYF
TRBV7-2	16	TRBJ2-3	CASSPPTGWGTDTQYF
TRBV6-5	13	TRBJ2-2	CAGRASNTGELFF
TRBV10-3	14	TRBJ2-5	CAISGLDREETQYF
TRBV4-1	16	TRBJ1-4	CASSQEALATNEKLFF
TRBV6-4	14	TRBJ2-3	CASSETGGTDTQYF
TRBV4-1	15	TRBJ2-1	CASSLTSSMYNEQFF
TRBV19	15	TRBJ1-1	CASSIWGEMNTEAFF
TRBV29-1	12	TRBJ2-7	CSVEGQSYEQYF
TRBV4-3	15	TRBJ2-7	CASSQAAGLSYEQYF
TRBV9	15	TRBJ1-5	CASSAGQGNNQPQHF
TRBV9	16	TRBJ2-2	CASSVSGGAVVGELFF
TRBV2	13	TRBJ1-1	CASSEGTGTEAFF
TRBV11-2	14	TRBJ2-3	CASRWRGGPDTQYF
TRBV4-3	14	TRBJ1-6	CASSQGTTGKFPHF
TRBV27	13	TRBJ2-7	CASSLRLTYEQYF
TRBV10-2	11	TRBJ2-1	CASRAPHEQFF
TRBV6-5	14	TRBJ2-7	CASSYSRGAYEQYF
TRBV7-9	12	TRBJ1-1	CASTGQGREAFF
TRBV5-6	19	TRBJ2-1	CASSLTGTSGGLAYNEQFF
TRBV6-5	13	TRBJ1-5	CASSIREHQPQHF
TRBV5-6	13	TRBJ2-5	CASSAGQGETQYF
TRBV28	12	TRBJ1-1	CASRRQGAEAFF
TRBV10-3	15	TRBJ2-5	CAISEPDMTQETQYF